This T cell receptor (beta chain) is drawn from a study of shared clonotypes between healthy human individuals. Notes on this clone: The antigen is undetermined.

Study observations and caveats: Several donors showed sharing of around 5% of naive CD4 clonotypes.

Naive CD8 cells were CD45RO-negative, positively selected for CCR7, excluding terminally differentiated effector memory CD45RA+ cells. TCRdb's copy holds only in-frame clones and misses some; the assay was immunoSEQ multiplex PCR. The sample carries approximately 2,000,000 clones, 90% to 95% recorded once. Germline CDR1 reads SGHRS; CDR2 reads YFSETQ. This CDR3 comprises 17 residues. V gave up 1 base and J gave up 0 bases, with 14 bases separating them. The TCR comes from a man between 18 and 35 years old in good health. Some clones in this sample may be carry-over from other donors' samples. Input material: naive CD8+ T cells from PBMCs. This chain joins TRBV5-1 and TRBJ2-1, with D possibly matching TRBD1 (6 bases). The CDR3 protein is CASSLPKTGSSYNEQFF. CDR3 in DNA: TGCGCCAGCAGCTTGCCAAAAACAGGGAGCTCCTACAATGAGCAGTTCTTC.